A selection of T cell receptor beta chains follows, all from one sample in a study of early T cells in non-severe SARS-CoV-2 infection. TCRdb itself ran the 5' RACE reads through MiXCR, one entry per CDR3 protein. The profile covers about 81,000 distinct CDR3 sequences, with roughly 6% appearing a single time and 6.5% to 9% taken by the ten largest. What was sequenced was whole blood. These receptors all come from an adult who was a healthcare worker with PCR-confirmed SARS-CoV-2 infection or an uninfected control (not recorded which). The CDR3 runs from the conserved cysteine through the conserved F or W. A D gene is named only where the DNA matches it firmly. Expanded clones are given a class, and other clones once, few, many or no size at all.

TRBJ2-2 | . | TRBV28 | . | CASTELANTGELFF | TGTGCCTCTACCGAACTGGCGAACACCGGGGAGCTGTTTTTT
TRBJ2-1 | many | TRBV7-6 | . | CASSLASSGVNEQFF | TGTGCCAGCAGCTTAGCATCTTCAGGGGTCAATGAGCAGTTCTTC
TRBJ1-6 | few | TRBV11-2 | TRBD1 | CASSLTGGMNSPLHF | TGTGCCAGCAGCTTAACAGGGGGCATGAATTCACCCCTCCACTTT
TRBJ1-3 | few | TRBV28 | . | CASSVTDGNTIYF | TGTGCCAGCAGCGTGACAGATGGAAACACCATATATTTT
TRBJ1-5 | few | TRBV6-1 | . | CASKKMGVGTQPQHF | TGTGCCAGCAAAAAAATGGGGGTTGGGACTCAGCCCCAGCATTTT
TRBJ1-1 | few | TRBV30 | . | CASYPAKNTEAFF | TGTGCTTCCTACCCGGCGAAGAACACTGAAGCTTTCTTT
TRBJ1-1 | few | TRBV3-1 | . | CASSPRGGTNTEAFF | TGTGCCAGCAGCCCGCGTGGGGGGACTAACACTGAAGCTTTCTTT
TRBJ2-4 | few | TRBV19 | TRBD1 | CASSISLWDRQYF | TGTGCCAGTAGTATTAGTTTGTGGGACAGACAGTACTTC
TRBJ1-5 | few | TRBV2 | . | CASSVGSNQPQHF | TGTGCCAGCAGTGTGGGTAGCAATCAGCCCCAGCATTTT
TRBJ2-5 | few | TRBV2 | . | CASGGRSVPQETQYF | TGTGCCAGCGGCGGGCGAAGCGTTCCTCAAGAGACCCAGTACTTC
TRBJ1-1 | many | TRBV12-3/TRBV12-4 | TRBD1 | CASSYRTGDTEAFF | TGTGCCAGCAGTTACCGGACAGGGGACACTGAAGCTTTCTTT
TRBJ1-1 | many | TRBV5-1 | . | CASSLPGNTEAFF | TGCGCCAGCAGCCTCCCGGGGAACACTGAAGCTTTCTTT
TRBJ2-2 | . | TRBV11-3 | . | CASSFGSGNTGELFF | TGTGCCAGCAGCTTCGGTAGCGGGAACACCGGGGAGCTGTTTTTT
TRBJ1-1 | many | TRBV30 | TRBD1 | CAWRACPGGTEAFF | TGTGCCTGGAGGGCTTGCCCAGGGGGAACTGAAGCTTTCTTT
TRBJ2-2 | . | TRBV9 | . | CASSVAITGELFF | TGTGCCAGCAGCGTAGCTATCACCGGGGAGCTGTTTTTT
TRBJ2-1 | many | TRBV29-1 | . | CSAAKQGRAEQFF | TGCAGCGCTGCCAAACAGGGACGAGCAGAGCAGTTCTTC
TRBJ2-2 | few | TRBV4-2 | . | CASSRRLTGELFF | TGTGCCAGCAGCCGAAGACTCACCGGGGAGCTGTTTTTT
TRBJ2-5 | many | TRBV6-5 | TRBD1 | CASRADRGPVETQYF | TGTGCCAGCAGAGCGGACAGGGGGCCAGTGGAGACCCAGTACTTC